This T cell receptor (beta chain) was found in a study of Graves' ophthalmopathy and Graves' hyperthyroidism. In the study overall: Before any treatment was given, at initial diagnosis, peripheral blood was collected. Regarding the study as a whole: Most clonotypes expanded in thyroid above 0.001 frequency were present in blood too.

From RNA, the CDR3 regions of TCR beta chains were amplified and sequenced. First-round RT-PCR with HTBI primers preceded a second-round multiplex PCR. TCRdb re-called the multiplex PCR reads through MiXCR, storing one row per CDR3 protein. Of 300,000 to 350,000 distinct CDR3 sequences listed, 15% to 20% were seen once; the top ten hold 9% to 15%. Patients were left out if they had other autoimmune diseases, uncontrolled infections, pregnancy or lactation. The CDR3 length is 14 residues. Trimming cost V 5 bases and J 2 bases; bases outside gene matches: 3. Germline V gene lookup returns CDR1 SNHLY and CDR2 FYNNEI. This clonotype was detected many times. Its antigen is as yet unknown.

What was sequenced was peripheral blood. V usage is TRBV2 and J usage is TRBJ2-7, with 10 bases fitting TRBD2. The clonotype comes from an adult man with Graves' ophthalmopathy. CDR3 sequence reads: CASSWTSGTYEQYF. CDR3 in DNA: TGTGCCAGCAGTTGGACTAGCGGTACCTACGAGCAGTACTTC.